The source of this TCR beta chain is a study of T cell responses to AZD1222 COVID-19 vaccine. Sequenced by immunoSEQ multiplex PCR; TCRdb stores in-frame clones only, minus some. Here the sample spans 110,000 or so clones, about 88% being singletons. General observations from the study: Reportedly, close to half of spike-specific TCRs are directed against unmutated variant regions. Sampling that yielded the repertoires occurred only after the peak T cell response.

On this clone: Its antigen is unknown.

The origin of this receptor is an adult who received the AZD1222 COVID-19 vaccine. Specimen: peripheral blood, collected 28 days after the second AZD1222 dose.

CDR3 sequence (DNA): TGTGCCAGCAGCCAAGTATCAGCGGGGCGCCCTAACACCGGGGAGCTGTTTTTT. It specifies CASSQVSAGRPNTGELFF. This chain uses TRBV14 with TRBJ2-2; 7 bases fit TRBD2. Unmatched junction bases numbered 10, after V lost 1 base and J lost 2 bases. The germline CDR1 and CDR2 sequences are SGHDN and FVKESK. The CDR3 is 18 amino acids.